Listed below are T cell receptor beta chains from one sample, sequenced in a study of T-cell memory formation after mild COVID-19. TCRdb reprocessed the 5' RACE reads via MiXCR and lists one record per CDR3 protein. Counted here are 550,000 to 600,000 distinct CDR3 sequences, roughly a fifth occurring once; the ten biggest clones make up roughly 8.3%. The specimen was PBMCs or a T cell subset sorted from them (not recorded which). The receptors stem from an adult woman who had mild COVID-19 (a few samples of this study predate the infection). Cell type and time point are not known. The CDR3 runs from the conserved cysteine through the conserved F or W. A D gene is named only where the DNA matches it firmly. Some rows mark clone size as missing; the rest say once, few, many or name a class of expanded clone.

size,D,J,V,DNA,CDR3
NA,TRBD2,TRBJ2-3,TRBV6-2/TRBV6-3,TGTGCCAGCAAAAAAGGGACTAGTACAGATACGCAGTATTTT,CASKKGTSTDTQYF
NA,NA,TRBJ1-1,TRBV6-6,TGTGCCAGCAGACAGGGACAAGTCACTGAAGCTTTCTTT,CASRQGQVTEAFF
NA,NA,TRBJ2-3,TRBV7-9,TGTGCCAGCAGCACCCGCAACTTTTACACAGATACGCAGTATTTT,CASSTRNFYTDTQYF
NA,TRBD1,TRBJ2-6,TRBV7-2,TGTGCCAGCAGCTTAATGTTCGGCAGGGGGAGTGGGGCAAACGTCCTGACTTTC,CASSLMFGRGSGANVLTF
NA,NA,TRBJ1-1,TRBV7-8,TGTGCCAGCAGCTTAGCGATCGGGTTCCAGACCCGTGGGGCTAACACTGAAGCTTTCTTT,CASSLAIGFQTRGANTEAFF
NA,NA,TRBJ2-2,TRBV29-1,TGCAGCGCCCGCGTAGGGGGTGCAAACACCGGGGAGCTGTTTTTT,CSARVGGANTGELFF
few,NA,TRBJ2-1,TRBV6-1,TGTGCCAGCACTTGGGACTCGACATACGAGCAGTTCTTC,CASTWDSTYEQFF
once,TRBD1,TRBJ1-6,TRBV20-1,TGCAGTGCCACCCGACAGGGCGGTAATTCACCCCTCCACTTT,CSATRQGGNSPLHF
few,NA,TRBJ2-7,TRBV7-8,TGTGCCAGCAGCTTACCCCCAACCGGGAGAAAGAACACCTACGAGCAGTACTTC,CASSLPPTGRKNTYEQYF
NA,NA,TRBJ2-7,TRBV24-1,TGTGCCACCAGTGATCCAAACTCCTACGAGCAGTACTTC,CATSDPNSYEQYF
NA,NA,TRBJ2-7,TRBV5-1,TGCGCCAGCAGCTTGGCCGGGGGCCTGGGGTACGAGCAGTACTTC,CASSLAGGLGYEQYF
few,NA,TRBJ1-1,TRBV21-1,TGTGACCGGACAGGGCCCATGAACACTGAAGCTTTCTTT,CDRTGPMNTEAFF
NA,NA,TRBJ2-5,TRBV5-1,TGCGCCAGCAGCTCGCAACAGGGTGGAGAGACCCAGTACTTC,CASSSQQGGETQYF
many,NA,TRBJ2-3,TRBV12-3/TRBV12-4,TGTGCCAGCAGCCCCTTCTCAGATACGCAGTATTTT,CASSPFSDTQYF
NA,NA,TRBJ2-2,TRBV29-1,TGCAGCGTTGATCACAGCACGAACACCGGGGAGCTGTTTTTT,CSVDHSTNTGELFF
few,NA,TRBJ2-5,TRBV5-4,TGTGCCAGCAGCCTCGAGCCCGTAGGGGGCCAAGAGACCCAGTACTTC,CASSLEPVGGQETQYF
NA,TRBD2,TRBJ2-3,TRBV20-1,TGCAGTGCTAGGTCGGGATCCGGGGGGACTATTCGCACAGATACGCAGTATTTT,CSARSGSGGTIRTDTQYF
few,NA,TRBJ1-1,TRBV9,TGTGCCAGCAGCGAAGCGGGGGAGGGTTTAGCTGAAGCTTTCTTT,CASSEAGEGLAEAFF
once,TRBD2,TRBJ2-1,TRBV7-6,TGTGCCAGCAGCTTAAATGCGGGAGGGAGGTACAATGAGCAGTTCTTC,CASSLNAGGRYNEQFF
few,TRBD1,TRBJ1-2,TRBV5-6,TGTGCCAGCAGCCCGGGGACAGGGGAGTTAGCTAACTATGGCTACACCTTC,CASSPGTGELANYGYTF
many,TRBD1,TRBJ1-5,TRBV13,TGTGCCAGCAGCTTAGAGGGGCCCGGGACAGGGTTGAATCAGCCCCAGCATTTT,CASSLEGPGTGLNQPQHF
NA,NA,TRBJ1-5,TRBV27,TGTGCCAGCAGTCCCCAGAACAGGGTCAATCAGCCCCAGCATTTT,CASSPQNRVNQPQHF
NA,TRBD1,TRBJ1-1,TRBV9,TGTGCCAGCAGCGTCGGGCCGACAGGGGGGCAGACTGAAGCTTTCTTT,CASSVGPTGGQTEAFF
NA,TRBD1,TRBJ1-1,TRBV6-1,TGTGCCAGCAGTGAAACAGGGGGCCTCTTGTCTGAAGCTTTCTTT,CASSETGGLLSEAFF
NA,NA,TRBJ1-2,TRBV13,TGTGCCAGCAGCTTAAGGGCTGGCTACACCTTC,CASSLRAGYTF
few,NA,TRBJ2-1,TRBV7-9,TGTGCCAGCAGCCAGCCGCGGCACAATGAGCAGTTCTTC,CASSQPRHNEQFF
NA,NA,TRBJ2-7,TRBV4-1,TGCGCCAGCAGCCAGTCGTGGGGGCAGTCCTACGAGCAGTACTTC,CASSQSWGQSYEQYF
NA,NA,TRBJ1-2,TRBV29-1,TGCAGCGTTGAAGGGGTTGGGAGGAAATATGGCTACACCTTC,CSVEGVGRKYGYTF
many,TRBD2,TRBJ2-1,TRBV7-2,TGTGCCAGCAGCTTGGGGGGACTACCTCTTCAAGAGCAGTTCTTC,CASSLGGLPLQEQFF
few,TRBD2,TRBJ2-3,TRBV3-1,TGTGCCAGCAGCCAACCGGGACTAGCGGGGATCACAGATACGCAGTATTTT,CASSQPGLAGITDTQYF
NA,NA,TRBJ2-1,TRBV9,TGTGCCAGCAGCCGCCGGCCCGGGCAATACAATGAGCAGTTCTTC,CASSRRPGQYNEQFF
NA,TRBD2,TRBJ2-1,TRBV4-2,TGTGCCAGCAGCCAAGAAGGGACTAGCGGGATCCTCCCTGGCAATGAGCAGTTCTTC,CASSQEGTSGILPGNEQFF
NA,TRBD2,TRBJ2-7,TRBV18,TGTGCCAGCTCTCCCATAGCGGGAGAGAGCGAGCAGTACTTC,CASSPIAGESEQYF
NA,TRBD2,TRBJ2-3,TRBV7-3,TGTGCCAGCAGCCTCGGGACTAGCGGGATCAGGACAGATACGCAGTATTTT,CASSLGTSGIRTDTQYF
few,NA,TRBJ1-5,TRBV10-3,TGTGCCATCAGTGTCGATAGCAATCAGCCCCAGCATTTT,CAISVDSNQPQHF
few,TRBD2,TRBJ2-1,TRBV4-1,TGCGCCAGCAGCCAGCCCGGGACTAGTCCCCATGAGCAGTTCTTC,CASSQPGTSPHEQFF
few,NA,TRBJ2-1,TRBV28,TGTGCCAGCAGGCAGGTGAGCTCCTACAATGAGCAGTTCTTC,CASRQVSSYNEQFF
NA,NA,TRBJ2-5,TRBV30,TGTGCCTGGAGTGACATGCGGGCGTGGGGCGAGACCCAGTACTTC,CAWSDMRAWGETQYF
NA,NA,TRBJ1-1,TRBV6-6,TGTGCCAGCAGTTACTCACCGGAGTACAACACTGAAGCTTTCTTT,CASSYSPEYNTEAFF
few,TRBD1,TRBJ2-7,TRBV7-9,TGTGCCAGCAGCTTCTCGACAGGGTCCTACGAGCAGTACTTC,CASSFSTGSYEQYF
many,TRBD1,TRBJ1-4,TRBV7-2,TGTGCCAGCAGCTCGCAACAGGGGGCGCGCAGTGAAAAACTGTTTTTT,CASSSQQGARSEKLFF
few,NA,TRBJ1-5,TRBV4-1,TGCGCCAGCAGCCAAGGCGTTGTAAGGGGGGAAAGCAATCAGCCCCAGCATTTT,CASSQGVVRGESNQPQHF
NA,NA,TRBJ2-7,TRBV6-2/TRBV6-3,TGTGCCAGCAGTTACCCTGAGGGACAAGAGCAGTACTTC,CASSYPEGQEQYF
NA,NA,TRBJ2-5,TRBV5-1,TGCGCCAGCAGCCCGCAGCTCCGAGGGACCCAGTACTTC,CASSPQLRGTQYF
NA,NA,TRBJ1-6,TRBV5-4,TGTGCCAGCAGCTTGGAGGCAGGTCGTGCACCCCTCCACTTT,CASSLEAGRAPLHF
few,NA,TRBJ2-1,TRBV24-1,TGTGCCACCGTCGGACAGGGAGGGGGTGAGCAGTTCTTC,CATVGQGGGEQFF
NA,TRBD2,TRBJ2-7,TRBV12-3/TRBV12-4,TGTGCCAGCAGTCAGACAGGGCCTAGCGGGAGGGTGTACGAGCAGTACTTC,CASSQTGPSGRVYEQYF
NA,NA,TRBJ1-2,TRBV20-1,TGCAGTGCTAGGGATTCGGGCCGACCCCTAGAAGGTGGCTACACCTTC,CSARDSGRPLEGGYTF
few,TRBD2,TRBJ2-7,TRBV12-3/TRBV12-4,TGTGCCAGCAGTTTCGCCCTAGCGGGTCCCTACGAGCAGTACTTC,CASSFALAGPYEQYF
NA,NA,TRBJ1-1,TRBV24-1,TGTGCCACCAGTGACCCTCTTATCTCTGAAGCTTTCTTT,CATSDPLISEAFF
few,NA,TRBJ2-5,TRBV7-3,TGTGCCAGCAGCCAGGGGAACGGGGGTCGGGAGACCCAGTACTTC,CASSQGNGGRETQYF
NA,TRBD1,TRBJ2-4,TRBV27,TGTGCCAGCAGTCCCGGACAGGGGTCACCCTCCAAAAACATTCAGTACTTC,CASSPGQGSPSKNIQYF
NA,TRBD2,TRBJ2-2,TRBV4-1,TGCGCCAGCAGCGCTAGCGGCGCGAACACCGGGGAGCTGTTTTTT,CASSASGANTGELFF